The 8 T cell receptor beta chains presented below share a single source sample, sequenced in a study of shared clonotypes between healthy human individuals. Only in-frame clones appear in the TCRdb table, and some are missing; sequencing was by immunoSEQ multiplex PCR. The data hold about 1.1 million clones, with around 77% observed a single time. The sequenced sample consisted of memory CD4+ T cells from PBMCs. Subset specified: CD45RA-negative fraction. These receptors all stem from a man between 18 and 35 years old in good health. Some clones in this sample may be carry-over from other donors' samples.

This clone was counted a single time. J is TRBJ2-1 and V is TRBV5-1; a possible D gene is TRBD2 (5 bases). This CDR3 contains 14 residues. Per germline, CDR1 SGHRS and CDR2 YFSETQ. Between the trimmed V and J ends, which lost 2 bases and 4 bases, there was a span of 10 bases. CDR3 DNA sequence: TGCGCCAGCAGCTTCGGAGCGGTTTACAATGAGCAGTTCTTC. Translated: CASSFGAVYNEQFF.

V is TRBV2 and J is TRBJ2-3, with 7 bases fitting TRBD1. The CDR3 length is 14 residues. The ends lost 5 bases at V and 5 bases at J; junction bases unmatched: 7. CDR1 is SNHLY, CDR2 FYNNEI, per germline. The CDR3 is CASSPQGDRDTQYF. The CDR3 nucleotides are TGTGCCAGCAGTCCTCAGGGGGACCGAGATACGCAGTATTTT. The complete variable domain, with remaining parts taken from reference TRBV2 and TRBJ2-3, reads EPEVTQTPSHQVTQMGQEVILRCVPISNHLYFYWYRQILGQKVEFLVSFYNNEISEKSEIFDDQFSVERPDGSNFTLKIRSTKLEDSAMYFCASSPQGDRDTQYFGPGTRLTVL.

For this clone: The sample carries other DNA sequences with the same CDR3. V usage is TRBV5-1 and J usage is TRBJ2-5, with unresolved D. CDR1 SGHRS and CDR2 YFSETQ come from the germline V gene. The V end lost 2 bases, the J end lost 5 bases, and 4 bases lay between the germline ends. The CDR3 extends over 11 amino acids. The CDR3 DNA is TGCGCCAGCAGCTTCGAGGAGACCCAGTACTTC. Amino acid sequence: CASSFEETQYF.

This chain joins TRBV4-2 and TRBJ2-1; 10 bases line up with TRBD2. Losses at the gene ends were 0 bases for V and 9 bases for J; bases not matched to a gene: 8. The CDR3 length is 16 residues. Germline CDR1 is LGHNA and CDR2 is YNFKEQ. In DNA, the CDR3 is TGTGCCAGCAGCCAAGATATGGGACTAGCGACAAGTGAGCAGTTCTTC. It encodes CASSQDMGLATSEQFF.

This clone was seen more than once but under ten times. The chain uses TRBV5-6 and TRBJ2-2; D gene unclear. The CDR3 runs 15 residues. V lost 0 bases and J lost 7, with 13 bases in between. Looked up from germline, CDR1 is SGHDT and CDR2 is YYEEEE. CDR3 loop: CASSLVRIDGGELFF. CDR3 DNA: TGTGCCAGCAGCTTGGTACGGATTGATGGCGGGGAGCTGTTTTTT.

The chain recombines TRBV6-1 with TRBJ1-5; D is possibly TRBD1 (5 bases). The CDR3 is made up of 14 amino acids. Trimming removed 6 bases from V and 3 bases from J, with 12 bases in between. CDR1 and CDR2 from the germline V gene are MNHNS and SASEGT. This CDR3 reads CASSETASNQPQHF. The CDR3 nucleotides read TGTGCCAGCAGCGAGACAGCTTCCAATCAGCCCCAGCATTTT.

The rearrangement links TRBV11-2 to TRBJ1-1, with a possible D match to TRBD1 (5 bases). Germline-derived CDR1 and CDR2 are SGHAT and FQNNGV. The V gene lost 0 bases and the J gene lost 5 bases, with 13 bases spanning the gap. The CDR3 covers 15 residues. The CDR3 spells CASSLDVRGTTEAFF. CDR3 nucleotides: TGTGCCAGCAGCTTAGATGTCAGAGGGACGACTGAAGCTTTCTTT.

CDR3 sequence: CASSRAVNAEAFF. CDR3 nucleotide sequence: TGCGCCAGCAGTCGGGCAGTCAACGCTGAAGCTTTCTTT. The genes are TRBV10-2 and TRBJ1-1; D ambiguous. This CDR3 spans 13 amino acids. Trimming cost V 5 bases and J 6 bases, with 13 bases left between them. CDR1 and CDR2 from the germline V gene are WSHSY and SAAADI.